This record covers a single TCR beta chain. Per the germline V gene, CDR1 is SGHTA and CDR2 is FQGNSA. The J segment lost 2 bases and the V segment lost 8 bases, leaving 14 bases of the junction unmatched. The CDR3 length is 17 residues. The sample originates from a study of blood T cell repertoires in COVID-19. Profiled with immunoSEQ multiplex PCR; TCRdb holds only in-frame clones, not every one. The table lists roughly 170,000 clones, under 80% of them singletons, with 3% in the top ten. Input material: peripheral blood. This receptor was identified in an elderly woman with acute or convalescent COVID-19. The genes are TRBV7-2 and TRBJ2-2, with 7 bases lining up with TRBD1. DNA of the CDR3: TGTGCCAGCTGCAGACAGGGCGAGAAGATAAACACCGGGGAGCTGTTTTTT. It is translated as CASCRQGEKINTGELFF. Together with reference TRBV7-2 and TRBJ2-2, the CDR3 gives the full variable domain: GAGVSQSPSNKVTEKGKDVELRCDPISGHTALYWYRQSLGQGLEFLIYFQGNSAPDKSGLPSDRFSAERTGGSVSTLTIQRTQQEDSAVYLCASCRQGEKINTGELFFGEGSRLTVL.